The rows below give T cell receptor beta chains drawn from one sample of a study of T cells in Graves' hyperthyroidism and ophthalmopathy. TCRdb analysed the multiplex PCR reads with MiXCR anew, one entry per CDR3 protein. The sample lists 500,000 or so distinct CDR3 sequences; approximately 17% were seen once. Sequencing was performed on blood. The receptors originated from a woman aged 18-29 years with Graves' ophthalmopathy. Both conserved end residues are part of each CDR3.

v_call cdr3_length cdr3_aa
TRBV12-3/TRBV12-4 15 CASSFWGRGSSGYTF
TRBV28 15 CASSFRDKATYEQYF
TRBV29-1 12 CSVEAETNEQFF
TRBV5-1 16 CASSFPLMSSYNEQFF
TRBV20-1 13 CSAQDRDSYEQYF
TRBV28 14 CASRQGIGTGELFF
TRBV6-2/TRBV6-3 12 CASSTDRGPLHF
TRBV28 13 CASSPPGYQPQHF
TRBV9 13 CASSVEANYGYTF
TRBV6-1 13 CASSPVGAAEAFF
TRBV2 14 CASSASGGNNEQFF
TRBV29-1 14 CSVERSQLNTEAFF
TRBV3-1 15 CASSQVAGAGEKLFF
TRBV7-8 15 CASSLDRTSNQPQHF
TRBV10-3 16 CAISEGGGDRANEQFF
TRBV6-1 14 CASSTTGVAEKLFF
TRBV20-1 12 CSARRVGPEAFF
TRBV5-1 13 CASSHSLSADQYF
TRBV7-3 12 CASSPNEHEQYF
TRBV20-1 16 CSAHDRDIPAKNIQYF
TRBV7-2 13 CASSQTTTGELFF
TRBV5-1 16 CASSLDPSGGSYEQYF
TRBV28 14 CASTLSGRAYEQYF
TRBV5-5 16 CASSLYGTGEAYGYTF
TRBV6-5 11 CASRFNEKLFF
TRBV29-1 14 CSVDGQDSGNTIYF